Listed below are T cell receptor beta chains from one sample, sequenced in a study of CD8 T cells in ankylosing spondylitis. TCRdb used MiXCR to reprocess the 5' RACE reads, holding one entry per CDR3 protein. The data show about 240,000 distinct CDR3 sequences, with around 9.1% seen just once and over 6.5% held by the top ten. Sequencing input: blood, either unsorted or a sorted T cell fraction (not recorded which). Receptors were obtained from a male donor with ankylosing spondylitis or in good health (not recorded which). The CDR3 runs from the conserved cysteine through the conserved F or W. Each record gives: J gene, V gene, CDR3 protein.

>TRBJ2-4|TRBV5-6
CASSRTSGGAKNIQYF
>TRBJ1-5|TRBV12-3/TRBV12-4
CASTLGGETSNQPQHF
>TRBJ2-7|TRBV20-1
CSARESTGPHEQYF
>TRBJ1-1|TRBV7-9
CASSPIGVAEAFF
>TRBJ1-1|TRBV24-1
CATSDRGTEAFF
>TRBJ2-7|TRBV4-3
CASSQDILPQGRDEQYF
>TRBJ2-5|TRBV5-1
CASSRQGEGETQYF
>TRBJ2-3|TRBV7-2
CASSFRELVTDTQYF
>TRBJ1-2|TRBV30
CASYRGRVNYGYTF
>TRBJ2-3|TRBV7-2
CASSDRSYTDTQYF
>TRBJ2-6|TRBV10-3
CAISESTGWRANVLTF
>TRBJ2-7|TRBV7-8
CASSSRSGVLSYEQYF
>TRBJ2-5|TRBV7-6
CASSLEAGGPETQYF
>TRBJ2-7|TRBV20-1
CSASKTVDRGPYEQYF
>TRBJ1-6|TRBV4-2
CASSQDGRRDSPLHF
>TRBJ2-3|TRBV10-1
CASSGGQFGRGDTQYF
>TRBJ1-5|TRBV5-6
CASTQGGSGNQPQHF